This passage covers 21 T cell receptor beta chains from one sample sequenced in a study of blood T cell repertoires in COVID-19. TCRdb keeps only in-frame clones here, not all; method: immunoSEQ multiplex PCR. This sample yields under 250,000 clones, of which about 85% are seen a single time; approximately 3.3% belongs to the top ten. The sequenced material came from peripheral blood. These receptors were taken from a man aged 18 to 30 with active or convalescent COVID-19.

This clone was seen a single time. The V gene is TRBV9, the J gene TRBJ1-1; D uncertain. There are 14 residues in the CDR3. Germline CDR1 and CDR2: SGDLS and YYNGEE. V was trimmed by 1 base and J by 3 bases, leaving 10 bases between them. CDR3 DNA sequence: TGTGCCAGCAGCGTAATTCCCGGGGACACTGAAGCTTTCTTT. Protein sequence: CASSVIPGDTEAFF.

V and J are TRBV9 and TRBJ2-7; D is possibly TRBD2 (5 bases). CDR3 size: 13 residues. Germline-derived CDR1 and CDR2 are SGDLS and YYNGEE. Trimming shortened V by 4 bases and J by 2 bases, and 10 bases separated the two germline ends. The CDR3 nucleotides read TGTGCCAGCAGCACGTCCGGGGCCTACGAGCAGTACTTC. Translating it yields CASSTSGAYEQYF.

This CDR3 is CSPWGGDEQFF. The CDR3 nucleotides read TGCAGTCCATGGGGGGGGGATGAGCAGTTCTTC. J is TRBJ2-1 and V is TRBV20-1, with 7 bases lining up with TRBD2. The CDR3 contains 11 residues. Germline trimming cut 8 bases from V and 8 bases from J; bases unmatched to any gene: 6. The germline CDR1 and CDR2 sequences are DFQATT and SNEGSKA (reference sequence).

A note on this clone: Within the sample, other DNA sequences also encode this same CDR3. This sequence joins TRBV18 and TRBJ1-5; D call uncertain. The CDR3 runs to 13 residues. Germline V lookup: CDR1 KGHSH, CDR2 LQKENI. The V end lost 2 bases, the J end lost 5 bases, and 7 bases lay between the germline ends. The CDR3 DNA follows: TGTGCCAGCTCACCATCCCCCGATCAGCCCCAGCATTTT. Amino acids: CASSPSPDQPQHF.

V is TRBV29-1 and J is TRBJ2-1; no definite D call. This CDR3 comprises 11 residues. Trimming removed 7 bases at V and 4 bases at J, with 8 bases between. Germline values: CDR1 SQVTM, CDR2 ANQGSEA. The CDR3 protein is CSAPAYNEQFF. In DNA form, the CDR3 reads TGCAGCGCCCCCGCGTACAATGAGCAGTTCTTC.

This clone was counted only a few times. The chain is built from TRBV6-5 and TRBJ1-2; 8 bases map to TRBD1. CDR1 is MNHEY, CDR2 SVGAGI, per germline. There are 14 residues in the CDR3. Unmatched junction bases numbered 12, after V lost 7 bases and J lost 8 bases. The CDR3 sequence is CASTIDRGSSGYTF. CDR3 nucleotides: TGTGCCAGCACTATTGACAGGGGCAGCTCAGGCTACACCTTC.

V is TRBV15 and J is TRBJ1-2, with a weak D call TRBD1 (5 bases). The CDR3 totals 15 residues. The V and J ends lost 6 bases and 0 bases respectively, with 14 bases between them. CDR1 LNHNV and CDR2 YYDKDF come from the germline V gene (reference sequence). CDR3 sequence: CATRKTDSPNYGYTF. DNA of the CDR3: TGTGCCACCAGAAAAACCGACAGCCCTAACTATGGCTACACCTTC.

For this clone: At one of its ends the junction is not consistent with the germline gene, which may arise from a read error. The CDR3 region is CASSYPAGERSNF. In nucleotides, the CDR3 is TGTGCCAGCAGTTATCCGGCCGGGGAACGAAGCAACTTC. The chain links TRBV6-2 or TRBV6-3 to TRBJ1-2; unclear D gene. Germline lookup yields CDR1 MNHEY and CDR2 SVGEGT. The CDR3 is 13 amino acids.

This rearrangement joins TRBV7-9 to TRBJ2-1; D is possibly TRBD1 (6 bases). The CDR3 spans 15 residues. The germline gives CDR1 SEHNR, CDR2 FQNEAQ (reference sequence). V was cut by 1 base and J by 3 bases, with 10 bases left in between. In nucleotides, the CDR3 is TGTGCCAGCAGCTTAGGGAGGACAGTCTACAATGAGCAGTTCTTC. Translating gives CASSLGRTVYNEQFF.

With regard to this clone: Compared with germline, one end of the junction differs, possibly owing to a read error. This sequence joins TRBV29-1 and TRBJ2-2; a weak D match, TRBD2 (6 bases). The CDR3 runs 13 residues. Per the germline V gene, CDR1 is SQVTM and CDR2 is ANQGSEA. The CDR3 is CSVESGYTGGLFF. In DNA form, the CDR3 reads TGCAGCGTTGAATCTGGATACACCGGGGGGCTGTTTTTT.

Here the CDR3 reads CASSILGQGIDEQFF. CDR3 bases: TGTGCCAGTAGTATTCTGGGACAGGGTATAGATGAGCAGTTCTTC. This chain links TRBV19 with TRBJ2-1; 9 bases agree with TRBD1. Germline V gives CDR1 LNHDA, CDR2 SQIVND (reference sequence). Trimming cost V 3 bases and J 8 bases; bases outside gene matches: 8. This CDR3 has 15 residues.

The rearrangement uses TRBV10-3 and TRBJ2-5, with 10 nucleotides matching TRBD2. Trimming took 4 bases from V and 1 from J; bases not matched to a gene: 6. Germline V gives CDR1 ENHRY, CDR2 SYGVKD. The CDR3 consists of 16 residues. The CDR3 region has the DNA TGTGCCATCAGTGCACGGACTAGCGGCTTCCAAGAGACCCAGTACTTC. Translating it yields CAISARTSGFQETQYF.

J is TRBJ1-1 and V is TRBV11-2; D is undetermined. The ends were cut back, 6 bases at V and 3 bases at J, with 14 bases in the middle. The CDR3 loop spans 14 amino acids. In germline, CDR1 is SGHAT, CDR2 FQNNGV. The DNA of the CDR3 is TGTGCCAGCAGTCGTGGTCGGAGGGACACTGAAGCTTTCTTT. It translates to CASSRGRRDTEAFF.

The count of this clone is one. One end of the junction is discordant with germline, which a read error may explain. The chain carries TRBV7-7 and TRBJ2-5; TRBD1 aligns across 11 bases. In germline, CDR1 is SSHAT, CDR2 FNYEAQ (reference sequence). The CDR3 length is 15 residues. The CDR3 spells CASSSGQGVRETQYF. CDR3 DNA: TGTGCTAGCAGCTCGGGACAGGGGGTGAGGGAGACCCAGTACTTC.

The V call is TRBV7-9, the J call TRBJ1-1; the D is unclear. V was shortened by 4 bases and J by 8 bases, with 20 bases between the two germline ends. CDR3 length: 15 amino acids. CDR1 is SEHNR and CDR2 is FQNEAQ in the germline V gene (reference sequence). In DNA, the CDR3 is TGTGCCAGCAGCTCCGCCGACGGTAGCAAGAAAGAAGCTTTCTTT. It yields the protein CASSSADGSKKEAFF.

This chain uses TRBV5-1 with TRBJ1-2; 7 nucleotides match TRBD1. Germline values: CDR1 SGHRS, CDR2 YFSETQ. V shed 5 bases and J 4 bases; nucleotides not matched to a gene: 14. This CDR3 spans 16 amino acids. DNA of the CDR3: TGCGCCAGCAGAGGCCGAGAGGGGGCGCTCACCTATGGCTACACCTTC. Amino acids: CASRGREGALTYGYTF.

The genes are TRBV7-9 and TRBJ1-1; D is perhaps TRBD1 (6 bases). This CDR3 has 13 amino acids. The germline gives CDR1 SEHNR, CDR2 FQNEAQ (reference sequence). The V and J ends lost 5 bases and 0 bases respectively, with 7 bases between them. The CDR3 loop reads CASSQGMNTEAFF. For the CDR3, the DNA is TGTGCCAGCAGCCAGGGGATGAACACTGAAGCTTTCTTT.

This chain connects TRBV24-1 to TRBJ1-2; 7 nucleotides match TRBD1. CDR3 length: 17 residues. J lost 0 bases, V lost 4 bases, and 10 bases had no gene match. CDR1 is KGHDR, CDR2 SFDVKD, per germline. The CDR3 here is CATSESPGQSSNYGYTF. CDR3 nucleotide sequence: TGTGCCACCAGTGAGTCGCCGGGACAGAGTTCTAACTATGGCTACACCTTC.

This clone was counted only a few times. The V gene is TRBV13, the J gene TRBJ1-2; 10 bases agree with TRBD1. V trimming: 5 bases; J trimming: 4 bases; junction bases outside the gene matches: 10. The CDR3 has 16 amino acids. Germline V gene data show CDR1 as PRHDT and CDR2 as FYEKMQ (reference sequence). The CDR3 bases are TGTGCCAGCAGCCGGGGACAGGGGTCTGTACTCTATGGCTACACCTTC. Amino acid sequence: CASSRGQGSVLYGYTF. Using reference TRBV13 and TRBJ1-2 for the parts outside the CDR3, the full variable domain is AAGVIQSPRHLIKEKRETATLKCYPIPRHDTVYWYQQGPGQDPQFLISFYEKMQSDKGSIPDRFSAQQFSDYHSELNMSSLELGDSALYFCASSRGQGSVLYGYTFGSGTRLTVV.

This chain connects TRBV5-1 to TRBJ2-3; 11 nucleotides agree with TRBD2. This CDR3 has 17 amino acids. The germline V gene encodes CDR1 SGHRS and CDR2 YFSETQ. V lost 3 bases and J lost 2; bases outside the gene matches: 8. CDR3 region: CASSSASGGTFTDTQYF. The CDR3 nucleotides are TGCGCCAGCAGCTCAGCTAGCGGGGGGACTTTCACAGATACGCAGTATTTT.

The chain is built from TRBV7-2 and TRBJ2-7; D is undetermined. CDR1 SGHTA and CDR2 FQGNSA come from the germline V gene. The CDR3 loop spans 16 amino acids. The ends were cut back, 5 bases at V and 3 bases at J, with 20 bases in the middle. The CDR3 DNA is TGTGCCAGCAGCACCTTTGGGCGTCTCTCCGACTACGAGCAGTACTTC. Its protein is CASSTFGRLSDYEQYF.